The 14 T cell receptor beta chains listed next were all sequenced from one sample in a study of T cells in Graves' hyperthyroidism and ophthalmopathy. The source material, RNA transcripts, was used to amplify TCR beta CDR3 regions. First-round RT-PCR with HTBI primers amplified the TCR CDR3 region. Each CDR3 protein gets one entry after TCRdb re-called the multiplex PCR reads with MiXCR. The table shows 490,000 or so distinct CDR3 sequences, with roughly 23% occurring only once. Sequenced sample: blood. These receptors were taken from a woman in her 70s with Graves' ophthalmopathy.

V gene TRBV18 combines with J gene TRBJ2-1; D is uncertain. This CDR3 comprises 13 residues. Germline-derived CDR1 and CDR2 are KGHSH and LQKENI. Trimming removed 6 bases at V and 3 bases at J, with 9 bases between. The CDR3: CASSSDIYNEQFF. The CDR3, as DNA: TGTGCCAGCTCGTCCGACATCTACAATGAGCAGTTCTTC.

This clonotype was counted at least ten times. The J gene is TRBJ1-1, the V gene TRBV6-1; a weak D match, TRBD1 (6 bases). Germline V gene data show CDR1 as MNHNS and CDR2 as SASEGT. The CDR3 loop spans 16 amino acids. The ends were cut back, 1 base at V and 6 bases at J, with 18 bases in the middle. This CDR3 is CASSEVRGPQGAEAFF. The CDR3 DNA reads TGTGCCAGCAGTGAAGTTCGGGGACCACAGGGTGCTGAAGCTTTCTTT.

CDR3 nucleotides: TGCGCCAGCAGCTCGGGACAGGGGTACCAAGAGACCCAGTACTTC. Amino acids: CASSSGQGYQETQYF. The chain has TRBV5-1 and TRBJ2-5; the match to TRBD1 covers 10 bases. Germline-derived CDR1 and CDR2 are SGHRS and YFSETQ. CDR3 length: 15 residues. After removal of 3 bases from V and 0 bases from J, the junction contained 2 bases not matched to a gene.

This clonotype has just a few counts. The chain is built from TRBV3-1 and TRBJ2-6; D possibly corresponds to TRBD2 (5 bases). Germline V gene lookup returns CDR1 LGHDT and CDR2 YNNKEL (reference sequence). Trimming removed 2 bases at V and 0 bases at J, with 14 bases between. CDR3 length equals 18 residues. The CDR3 protein is CASSQRVGGSSGANVLTF. The CDR3 bases are TGTGCCAGCAGCCAACGTGTGGGCGGGTCCTCTGGGGCCAACGTCCTGACTTTC.

This clonotype was observed a single time. This likely comes from a read error, as the CDR3 has no conserved phenylalanine or tryptophan at its end. The chain links TRBV7-8 to TRBJ2-3; no clear D gene. CDR1 SGHVS and CDR2 FQNEAQ come from the germline V gene. V gave up 4 bases and J gave up 7 bases, with 12 bases separating them. This CDR3 spans 13 amino acids. CDR3 nucleotide sequence: TGTGCCAGCAGCTCACAGTTGACCAATACGCAGTATCTT. This translates into CASSSQLTNTQYL.

This clonotype was seen repeatedly, ten times or more. The V gene is TRBV24-1, the J gene TRBJ2-5; D not certain. CDR1 and CDR2 from the germline V gene are KGHDR and SFDVKD. Trimming took off 2 bases at V and 1 base at J, with 10 bases between the two ends. CDR3 length: 15 residues. The DNA of the CDR3 is TGTGCCACCAGTGATTCCAGACGGTCCCAAGAGACCCAGTACTTC. It encodes CATSDSRRSQETQYF.

This clonotype was seen only a few times. The chain uses TRBV4-2 and TRBJ2-3; 12 bases are shared with TRBD2. Germline values: CDR1 LGHNA, CDR2 YNFKEQ. This CDR3 has 15 amino acids. The V segment lost 2 bases and the J segment 3 bases; nucleotides outside the gene matches: 0. The CDR3 sequence: CASSQLAGGTDTQYF. In nucleotides, the CDR3 is TGTGCCAGCAGCCAACTAGCGGGAGGGACAGATACGCAGTATTTT.

The chain links TRBV30 to TRBJ2-2; maybe TRBD1 (6 bases). Trimming cost V 1 base and J 2 bases, with 11 bases left between them. Germline assignment: CDR1 GTSNPN and CDR2 SVGIG (reference sequence). The CDR3 is made up of 15 amino acids. The CDR3 DNA is TGTGCCTGGAGTGAAAGGGGGATTAACACCGGGGAGCTGTTTTTT. Its translation: CAWSERGINTGELFF.

This chain connects TRBV28 to TRBJ2-5; perhaps TRBD2 as D (6 bases). The CDR3 totals 13 residues. V was trimmed by 4 bases and J by 4 bases, leaving 10 bases between them. Germline V lookup: CDR1 MDHEN, CDR2 SYDVKM. The CDR3 spells CASSSPAGETQYF. CDR3 DNA sequence: TGTGCCAGCAGTTCACCAGCGGGAGAGACCCAGTACTTC.

This clonotype was observed a few times. The V call is TRBV30, the J call TRBJ1-4; no firm D call. This CDR3 has 14 amino acids. The V end was cut by 0 bases, the J end by 6 bases, with 11 bases between. Germline-derived CDR1 and CDR2 are GTSNPN and SVGIG (reference sequence). CDR3 amino acids: CAWSVGLWDEKLFF. In DNA form, the CDR3 reads TGTGCCTGGAGTGTCGGACTTTGGGATGAAAAACTGTTTTTT.

The chain has TRBV20-1 and TRBJ2-2; 12 bases match TRBD2. J gave up 0 bases and V 5 bases, and 1 base lay outside the gene matches. This CDR3 spans 15 amino acids. Germline values: CDR1 DFQATT, CDR2 SNEGSKA (reference sequence). The CDR3 loop reads CSARTSGANTGELFF. For the CDR3, the DNA is TGCAGTGCTCGGACTAGCGGGGCGAACACCGGGGAGCTGTTTTTT.

In its sample, this clonotype was seen once. The V and J genes are TRBV18 and TRBJ2-3; 8 positions match TRBD1. V gave up 8 bases and J gave up 3 bases; unmatched junction bases: 10. The CDR3 spans 15 residues. Germline-derived CDR1 and CDR2 are KGHSH and LQKENI. CDR3 coding DNA: TGTGCCAGCGCTCGACAGGGGTTTGGGACAGATACGCAGTATTTT. As protein: CASARQGFGTDTQYF.

J is TRBJ2-5 and V is TRBV29-1; D uncertain. V lost 8 bases, J lost 5 bases, and 12 bases lay in between. CDR3 length equals 11 residues. Germline CDR1 reads SQVTM; CDR2 reads ANQGSEA. The DNA for the CDR3 is TGCAGCTTTCGTGGGTGGGAGACCCAGTACTTC. Translated: CSFRGWETQYF.

The chain uses TRBV28 and TRBJ2-5, with D perhaps given as TRBD1 or TRBD2 (6 bases each). There are 15 residues in the CDR3. The germline V and J ends were trimmed by 8 bases and 4 bases, with 20 bases remaining between them. From germline, CDR1 is MDHEN and CDR2 SYDVKM. The CDR3 DNA reads TGTGCCAGCCGTCCCACCCCGGGGGCGGGAGAGACCCAGTACTTC. Translated: CASRPTPGAGETQYF. Supplemented by reference TRBV28 and TRBJ2-5, the full variable domain reads DVKVTQSSRYLVKRTGEKVFLECVQDMDHENMFWYRQDPGLGLRLIYFSYDVKMKEKGDIPEGYSVSREKKERFSLILESASTNQTSMYLCASRPTPGAGETQYFGPGTRLLVL.